This TCR beta chain comes out of a study of T cell responses to AZD1222 COVID-19 vaccine. Points from the study as a whole: Targets within unmutated variant regions were reportedly found for nearly half of spike-specific TCRs. Possibly, clonal diversity was underestimated; donors were largely white British and included more females.

Germline V lookup: CDR1 SSHAT, CDR2 FNYEAQ (reference sequence). CDR3 length: 17 residues. The method was immunoSEQ multiplex PCR; TCRdb's version includes in-frame clones alone and lacks a portion of them. The data hold 95,000 to 100,000 clones, with 80% to 90% observed a single time. To note about this clone: Its specificity is unknown. The junction departs from germline at one end; a sequencing error may be responsible.

The sequence was collected from an adult who received the AZD1222 COVID-19 vaccine. The chain recombines TRBV7-7 with TRBJ2-2; a weak D match, TRBD2 (7 bases). The sample consisted of peripheral blood, taken 28 days after the second AZD1222 dose. The CDR3 nucleotides are TGTGCTAGCAGCCCCAATGTGGGGGGGCCGGTCACCGGGGAGCTGTTTTTT. Protein product: CASSPNVGGPVTGELFF.